The TCR beta chain described here comes from a study of blood T cells in healthy people across ages. Each sample used at least 7 million PBMCs. RNA extraction gave at least 6 micrograms of total RNA per sample. Primers used in a second PCR of about 6 to 12 cycles were a sample-barcoded 5' primer and a J-beta primer mix. From the 5' RACE reads, TCRdb called clonotypes with MiXCR, one entry per CDR3 protein. The table includes 720,000 or so distinct CDR3 sequences, roughly 43% detected once. The sequence derives from a man of 80 years or more in good health. The sequencing input was blood.

CDR3 region: CANSGRSSGELFF. CDR3 bases: TGTGCTAATAGCGGGAGAAGCTCCGGGGAGCTGTTTTTT. The chain combines TRBV7-2 with TRBJ2-2; 9 nucleotides line up with TRBD2. Germline V CDR1 and CDR2: SGHTA, FQGNSA. This CDR3 contains 13 residues.